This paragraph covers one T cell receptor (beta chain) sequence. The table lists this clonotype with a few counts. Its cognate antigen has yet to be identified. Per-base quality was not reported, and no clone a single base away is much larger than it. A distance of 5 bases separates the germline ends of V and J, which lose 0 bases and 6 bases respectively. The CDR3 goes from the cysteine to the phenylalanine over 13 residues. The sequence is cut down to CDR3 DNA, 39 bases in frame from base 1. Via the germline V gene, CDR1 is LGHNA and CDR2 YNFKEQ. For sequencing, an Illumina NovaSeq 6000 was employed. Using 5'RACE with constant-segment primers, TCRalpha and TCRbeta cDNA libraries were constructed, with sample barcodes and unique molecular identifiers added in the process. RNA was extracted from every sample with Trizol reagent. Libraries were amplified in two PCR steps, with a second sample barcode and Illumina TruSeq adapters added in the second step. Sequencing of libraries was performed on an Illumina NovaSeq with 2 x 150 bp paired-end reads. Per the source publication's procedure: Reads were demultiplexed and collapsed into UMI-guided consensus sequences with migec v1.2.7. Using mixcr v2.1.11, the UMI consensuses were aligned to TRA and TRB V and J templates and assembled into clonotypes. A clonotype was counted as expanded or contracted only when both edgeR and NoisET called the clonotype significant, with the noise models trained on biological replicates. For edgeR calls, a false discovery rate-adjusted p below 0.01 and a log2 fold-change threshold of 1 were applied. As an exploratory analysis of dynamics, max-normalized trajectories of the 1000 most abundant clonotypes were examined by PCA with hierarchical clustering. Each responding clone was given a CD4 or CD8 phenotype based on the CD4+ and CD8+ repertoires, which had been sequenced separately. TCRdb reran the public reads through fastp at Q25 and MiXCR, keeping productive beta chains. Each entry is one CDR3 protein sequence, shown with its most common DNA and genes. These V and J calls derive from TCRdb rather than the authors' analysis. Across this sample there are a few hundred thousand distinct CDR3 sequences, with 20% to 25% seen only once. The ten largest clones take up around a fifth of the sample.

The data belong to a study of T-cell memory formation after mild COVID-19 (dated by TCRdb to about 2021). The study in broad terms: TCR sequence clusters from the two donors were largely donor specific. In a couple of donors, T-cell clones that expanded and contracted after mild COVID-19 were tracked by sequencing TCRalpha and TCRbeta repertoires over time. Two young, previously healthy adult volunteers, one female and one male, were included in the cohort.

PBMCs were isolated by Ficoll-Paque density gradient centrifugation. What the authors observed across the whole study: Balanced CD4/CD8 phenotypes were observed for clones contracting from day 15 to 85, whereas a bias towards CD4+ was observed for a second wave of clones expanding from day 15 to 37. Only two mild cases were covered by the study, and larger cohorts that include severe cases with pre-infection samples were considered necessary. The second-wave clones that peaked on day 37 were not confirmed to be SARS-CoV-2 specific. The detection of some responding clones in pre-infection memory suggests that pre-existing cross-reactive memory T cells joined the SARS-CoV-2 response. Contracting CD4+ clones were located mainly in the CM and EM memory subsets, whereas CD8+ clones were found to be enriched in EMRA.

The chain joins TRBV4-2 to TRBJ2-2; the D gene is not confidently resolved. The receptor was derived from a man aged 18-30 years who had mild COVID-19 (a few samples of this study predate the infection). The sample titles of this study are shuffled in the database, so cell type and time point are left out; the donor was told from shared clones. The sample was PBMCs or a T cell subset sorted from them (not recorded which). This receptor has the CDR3 CASSQDQSGELFF. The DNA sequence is TGTGCCAGCAGCCAAGATCAGTCCGGGGAGCTGTTTTTT.